What follows are 2 T cell receptor beta chains derived from one specimen sequenced in a study of blood T cell repertoires in COVID-19. Assay: immunoSEQ multiplex PCR; the TCRdb copy retains only in-frame clones and omits some. The sample records some 300,000 clones, 88% being singletons. Sequencing was carried out using peripheral blood. The receptors originated from a woman younger than 45 who had recovered from COVID-19.

The chain uses TRBV3-1 (or the pseudogene TRBV3-2) and TRBJ1-2; D remains ambiguous. Germline CDR1 reads LGHDT; CDR2 reads YNNKEL (reference sequence). Trimming shortened V by 2 bases and J by 7 bases, and 5 bases separated the two germline ends. The CDR3 totals 11 residues. CDR3 bases: TGTGCCAGCAGCCAAAGCGGTGGCTACACCTTC. Residues: CASSQSGGYTF.

About this clone: Different DNA sequences within this sample yield the same CDR3. The J gene is TRBJ2-2, the V gene TRBV27; D is unclear. Per germline, CDR1 MNHEY and CDR2 SMNVEV (reference sequence). CDR3 length: 12 residues. Deletions cut 6 bases from V and 1 base from J, with 3 bases between. CDR3 in amino acids: CASSLNTGELFF. The CDR3 DNA sequence: TGTGCCAGCAGCTTGAACACCGGGGAGCTGTTTTTT.